The sequence of this TCR beta chain was determined in a study of T cell changes during pregnancy in multiple sclerosis. From germline, CDR1 is SGHNT and CDR2 YYREEE (reference sequence). The CDR3 contains 15 residues. J gave up 2 bases and V 2 bases, and 4 bases lay outside the gene matches. This clone has just one count. The data were produced by immunoSEQ multiplex PCR, yet TCRdb's version contains in-frame clones alone and is incomplete. The profile shows approximately 69,000 clones, roughly 90% of them singletons. The sequences come from CD4+ T cells from peripheral blood mononuclear cells, collected in the third trimester of pregnancy. The chain is built from TRBV5-4 and TRBJ2-5; 9 nucleotides line up with TRBD1. This sequence was found in a female donor in good health, enrolled as a control in a pregnancy study. The CDR3 here is CASSFRQGDQETQYF. The CDR3 DNA follows: TGTGCCAGCAGCTTCCGACAGGGGGATCAAGAGACCCAGTACTTC.